Each of the 11 T cell receptor beta chains below was sequenced from the same sample in a study of shared clonotypes between healthy human individuals. Assay used: immunoSEQ multiplex PCR; TCRdb lists only in-frame clones, some missing. Of about 640,000 clones in the sample, less than 80% were seen once. Specimen: memory CD4+ T cells sorted from blood. Subset given: CD45RA-negative fraction. The origin of the receptors is a woman in her twenties or thirties in good health.

This chain links TRBV28 with TRBJ1-3; D unresolved. Germline V gene lookup returns CDR1 MDHEN and CDR2 SYDVKM. CDR3 length equals 16 residues. Trimming took off 3 bases at V and 0 bases at J, with 12 bases between the two ends. Here the CDR3 reads CASSFRRRYSGNTIYF. The CDR3 nucleotides read TGTGCCAGCAGTTTTAGGCGCAGGTACTCTGGAAACACCATATATTTT.

A few counts support this clone. The chain combines TRBV28 with TRBJ1-2; no clear D. The V gene's germline CDR1 is MDHEN and CDR2 SYDVKM. V was shortened by 2 bases and J by 8 bases, with 21 bases between the two germline ends. This CDR3 spans 16 amino acids. The CDR3 DNA follows: TGTGCCAGCAGTTTAACTGCGGAAGGGATAAAGTACGGCTACACCTTC. As protein: CASSLTAEGIKYGYTF.

This chain joins TRBV11-2 and TRBJ2-1; the match to TRBD2 covers 8 bases. This CDR3 spans 14 amino acids. V lost 6 bases to trimming and J lost 10 bases; unmatched junction nucleotides: 11. Looked up from germline, CDR1 is SGHAT and CDR2 is FQNNGV. The CDR3 sequence: CASRPNRGGLEQFF. The CDR3 DNA reads as TGTGCCAGCAGACCAAACCGGGGGGGGCTCGAGCAGTTCTTC.

This clone turned up a few times. This rearrangement joins TRBV4-1 to TRBJ2-7, with D unresolved. Trimming left V 0 bases short and J 2 bases short, with 8 bases between. This CDR3 region has 14 residues. CDR1 is MGHRA and CDR2 is YSYEKL in the germline V gene. Here the CDR3 DNA reads TGCGCCAGCAGCCAAGATCAGAGAGCCTACGAGCAGTACTTC. This encodes CASSQDQRAYEQYF.

The chain is built from TRBV28 and TRBJ1-1; possibly TRBD1 for D (6 bases). CDR1 is MDHEN and CDR2 is SYDVKM in the germline V gene. V lost 6 bases to trimming and J lost 6 bases, with 17 bases between them. The CDR3 covers 14 residues. This chain's CDR3 is CASSLLGTIAEAFF. The CDR3 DNA reads as TGTGCCAGCAGCTTGCTCGGGACAATCGCTGAAGCTTTCTTT. The complete variable domain, with remaining parts taken from reference TRBV28 and TRBJ1-1, reads DVKVTQSSRYLVKRTGEKVFLECVQDMDHENMFWYRQDPGLGLRLIYFSYDVKMKEKGDIPEGYSVSREKKERFSLILESASTNQTSMYLCASSLLGTIAEAFFGQGTRLTVV.

This clone was seen only a few times. The chain carries TRBV4-2 and TRBJ2-2, with 10 bases fitting TRBD2. Germline V gene lookup returns CDR1 LGHNA and CDR2 YNFKEQ. The J segment lost 3 bases and the V segment lost 8 bases, leaving 6 bases of the junction unmatched. The CDR3 runs 15 residues. The CDR3 bases are TGTGCCAGCGGGCTAGCGGGAGTCTACACCGGGGAGCTGTTTTTT. Its translation: CASGLAGVYTGELFF.

The CDR3 sequence is CASSFGGGYEQYF. DNA for the CDR3: TGTGCCAGCAGCTTTGGGGGGGGCTACGAGCAGTACTTC. The chain links TRBV11-2 to TRBJ2-7; TRBD2 aligns across 7 bases. There are 13 residues in the CDR3. V was clipped by 3 bases and J by 3 bases; unmatched bases: 2. Germline loops: CDR1 SGHAT, CDR2 FQNNGV.

This clone was picked up many times. The CDR3 DNA follows: TGTGCCAGCAGTCGGACTAGCGGGGGCCAAGAGACCCAGTACTTC. Encoded protein: CASSRTSGGQETQYF. This chain joins TRBV27 and TRBJ2-5; 13 positions match TRBD2. The J segment lost 1 base and the V segment lost 5 bases, leaving 1 base of the junction unmatched. Per the germline V gene, CDR1 is MNHEY and CDR2 is SMNVEV (reference sequence). The CDR3 has 15 amino acids.

V and J are TRBV11-2 and TRBJ1-2, with 9 bases aligning to TRBD1. The ends lost 2 bases at V and 7 bases at J; junction bases unmatched: 5. CDR1 is SGHAT and CDR2 is FQNNGV in the germline V gene. The CDR3 loop spans 14 amino acids. The CDR3 nucleotides read TGTGCCAGCAGCTTAATCGGGACAGGGAGTGGCTACACCTTC. Its translation: CASSLIGTGSGYTF.

The chain combines TRBV5-4 with TRBJ2-3; D call uncertain. The CDR3 runs to 12 residues. The V end lost 4 bases, the J end lost 4 bases, and 7 bases lay between the germline ends. Germline V gene sequence: CDR1 SGHNT, CDR2 YYREEE (reference sequence). Here the CDR3 reads CASSPSADTQYF. In DNA, the CDR3 is TGTGCCAGCAGCCCGTCGGCAGATACGCAGTATTTT.

V is TRBV7-2 and J is TRBJ1-5; 7 bases line up with TRBD1. The CDR3 loop spans 15 amino acids. V was clipped by 5 bases and J by 2 bases; unmatched bases: 6. In germline, CDR1 is SGHTA, CDR2 FQGNSA. The CDR3 DNA is TGTGCCAGCAGCACCTGGACAGGCCGCAATCAGCCCCAGCATTTT. Residues: CASSTWTGRNQPQHF.